The 32 T cell receptor beta chains in this list originate from one sample, sequenced in a study of OX40 agonist ivuxolimab in advanced cancers. Profiled with immunoSEQ multiplex PCR; TCRdb holds only in-frame clones, not every one. The table has roughly 70,000 clones, 87% seen once. The sample consisted of CD4+ or CD8+ T cells sorted from blood, taken in a trial of the OX40 agonist ivuxolimab. The origin of the receptors is an adult with an advanced solid tumor such as melanoma, head and neck, liver or kidney cancer.

As for this clone: Other DNA sequences within the sample encode an identical CDR3. V and J are TRBV5-6 and TRBJ2-1; perhaps TRBD2 as D (6 bases). This CDR3 has 13 amino acids. The V end lost 0 bases, the J end lost 7 bases, and 8 bases lay between the germline ends. CDR1 and CDR2 (germline): SGHDT, YYEEEE. CDR3 protein: CASSLGLGNEQFF. CDR3 DNA: TGTGCCAGCAGCTTGGGACTAGGGAATGAGCAGTTCTTC.

The chain is built from TRBV28 and TRBJ2-3; D is uncertain. This CDR3 comprises 12 residues. Germline-derived CDR1 and CDR2 are MDHEN and SYDVKM. The germline V and J ends were trimmed by 7 bases and 7 bases, with 12 bases remaining between them. The CDR3 region is CASMLMGYTQYF. The DNA for the CDR3 is TGTGCCAGCATGCTGATGGGTTATACGCAGTATTTT. Using reference TRBV28 and TRBJ2-3 for the parts outside the CDR3, the full variable domain is DVKVTQSSRYLVKRTGEKVFLECVQDMDHENMFWYRQDPGLGLRLIYFSYDVKMKEKGDIPEGYSVSREKKERFSLILESASTNQTSMYLCASMLMGYTQYFGPGTRLTVL.

The genes are TRBV7-9 and TRBJ1-4; no definite D call. V lost 5 bases and J lost 5, with 9 bases in between. The CDR3 sequence is 13 residues long. Germline V gene data show CDR1 as SEHNR and CDR2 as FQNEAQ (reference sequence). CDR3 region: CASSRTENEKLFF. CDR3 sequence (DNA): TGTGCCAGCAGCCGGACGGAGAATGAAAAACTGTTTTTT.

This chain joins TRBV6-5 and TRBJ2-7, with 7 bases fitting TRBD2. CDR1 is MNHEY and CDR2 is SVGAGI in the germline V gene. After removal of 6 bases from V and 7 bases from J, the junction contained 9 bases not matched to a gene. The CDR3 totals 13 residues. The CDR3 here is CASRPAGYLEQYF. For the CDR3, the DNA is TGTGCCAGCAGGCCAGCGGGATATCTGGAGCAGTACTTC.

This rearrangement joins TRBV4-2 to TRBJ1-1; possible D gene TRBD1, 5 bases. V lost 0 bases, J lost 4 bases, and 12 bases lay in between. The CDR3 runs 15 residues. CDR1 is LGHNA, CDR2 YNFKEQ, per germline. The CDR3, as DNA: TGTGCCAGCAGCCAAGATGGGGGGAAGGGCACTGAAGCTTTCTTT. Its protein product is CASSQDGGKGTEAFF.

V usage is TRBV2 and J usage is TRBJ2-2, with D unresolved. Trimming removed 6 bases at V and 3 bases at J, with 5 bases between. This CDR3 region has 12 residues. The germline V gene has CDR1 SNHLY and CDR2 FYNNEI. CDR3 coding DNA: TGTGCCAGCAGCGTATACACCGGGGAGCTGTTTTTT. It is translated as CASSVYTGELFF.

The chain is built from TRBV7-2 and TRBJ2-3; no clear D gene. The CDR3 runs 15 residues. Germline V gene lookup returns CDR1 SGHTA and CDR2 FQGNSA. V was cut by 1 base and J by 3 bases, with 11 bases left in between. The CDR3 sequence: CASSLGQLGTDTQYF. CDR3 nucleotide sequence: TGTGCCAGCAGCTTAGGCCAGTTAGGGACAGATACGCAGTATTTT.

This clone came up a few times. The V gene is TRBV5-4, the J gene TRBJ1-2, with a possible D match to TRBD1 (5 bases). V shed 5 bases and J shed 1 base, with 12 bases lying between them. Germline CDR1 reads SGHNT; CDR2 reads YYREEE (reference sequence). The CDR3 contains 14 residues. The CDR3 is CASRSGGSNYGYTF. As DNA, the CDR3 is TGTGCCAGCAGATCGGGGGGGAGTAACTATGGCTACACCTTC.

This clone was found a few times. The chain carries TRBV29-1 and TRBJ1-2, with 7 positions matching TRBD1. The V gene's germline CDR1 is SQVTM and CDR2 ANQGSEA. CDR3 size: 12 residues. V lost 3 bases and J lost 7; bases outside the gene matches: 5. CDR3 sequence (DNA): TGCAGCGTTGACAAGGGGGCTGCTGGCTACACCTTC. It yields the protein CSVDKGAAGYTF.

The table lists this clone with a few counts. The chain joins TRBV7-2 to TRBJ1-4, with unresolved D. This CDR3 spans 12 amino acids. Germline values: CDR1 SGHTA, CDR2 FQGNSA. Trimming cost V 5 bases and J 11 bases, with 12 bases left between them. CDR3 sequence reads: CASSLGWAKLFF. The CDR3 DNA reads TGTGCCAGCAGCCTAGGCTGGGCGAAACTGTTTTTT.

This clone was seen only once. The CDR3 loop reads CASSQGFDQPQHF. Here the CDR3 DNA reads TGCGCCAGCAGCCAAGGGTTTGATCAGCCCCAGCATTTT. The chain links TRBV4-1 to TRBJ1-5; D unclear. Germline CDR1 reads MGHRA; CDR2 reads YSYEKL. This CDR3 region has 13 residues. The V end was cut by 1 base, the J end by 5 bases, with 6 bases between.

CDR3: CASSPGTSGIRLYEQYF. CDR3 nucleotide sequence: TGCGCCAGCAGCCCAGGGACTAGCGGGATCCGACTCTACGAGCAGTACTTC. This sequence joins TRBV5-1 and TRBJ2-7; 13 nucleotides match TRBD2. V lost 4 bases, J lost 3 bases, and 10 bases stayed unmatched. The CDR3 spans 17 residues. Germline assignment: CDR1 SGHRS and CDR2 YFSETQ.

J is TRBJ1-4 and V is TRBV2; TRBD1 matches 10 bases. Looked up from germline, CDR1 is SNHLY and CDR2 is FYNNEI. With V trimmed by 4 bases and J by 8 bases, 4 bases remained unmatched. The CDR3 is made up of 14 amino acids. The CDR3 here is CASSGQGAHEKLFF. For the CDR3, the DNA is TGTGCCAGCAGTGGACAGGGGGCGCACGAAAAACTGTTTTTT.

The genes are TRBV28 and TRBJ2-7, with 9 positions matching TRBD1. The CDR3 runs 15 residues. CDR1 is MDHEN and CDR2 is SYDVKM in the germline V gene. Trimming at V came to 7 bases and at J to 4 bases, leaving 11 bases not matched to a gene. The CDR3 is CASTLPGTGSYEQYF. For the CDR3, the DNA is TGTGCCAGCACCCTTCCCGGGACAGGGTCATACGAGCAGTACTTC.

The chain carries TRBV29-1 and TRBJ1-1, with TRBD1 identical over 8 bases. V gave up 6 bases and J gave up 11 bases; unmatched junction bases: 8. Germline CDR1 reads SQVTM; CDR2 reads ANQGSEA. The CDR3 extends over 11 amino acids. CDR3 DNA sequence: TGCAGCGTCCGGACAGGGCGGCCCGCTTTCTTT. Its translation is CSVRTGRPAFF.

CDR3 coding DNA: TGTGCCAGCAACCCGGCCTACAATCGTGAGCAGTTCTTC. It specifies CASNPAYNREQFF. The chain links TRBV6-5 to TRBJ2-1; unclear D gene. This CDR3 comprises 13 residues. V was pared by 7 bases and J by 9 bases, with 16 bases between. Looked up from germline, CDR1 is MNHEY and CDR2 is SVGAGI.

V is TRBV2 and J is TRBJ2-1, with TRBD1 matching over 7 bases. Looked up from germline, CDR1 is SNHLY and CDR2 is FYNNEI. This CDR3 comprises 14 residues. V was pared by 10 bases and J by 5 bases, with 11 bases of the junction left unmatched. The CDR3 spells CATILAGGHNEQFF. The CDR3 nucleotides read TGTGCCACCATCCTAGCAGGGGGACACAATGAGCAGTTCTTC.

This chain connects TRBV19 to TRBJ1-2; 8 nucleotides match TRBD1. Trimming cost V 6 bases and J 6 bases; bases outside gene matches: 12. The CDR3 is 15 amino acids. Germline V gene data show CDR1 as LNHDA and CDR2 as SQIVND (reference sequence). The CDR3 here is CASSPGTGMGDGYTF. Written as DNA, the CDR3 is TGTGCCAGTAGCCCCGGGACAGGTATGGGGGATGGCTACACCTTC.

The chain uses TRBV6-1 and TRBJ1-1; D unresolved. The V gene's germline CDR1 is MNHNS and CDR2 SASEGT. Deletions cut 7 bases from V and 0 bases from J, with 9 bases between. This CDR3 contains 13 residues. CDR3 nucleotide sequence: TGTGCCAGCATTACCGGCCTGAACACTGAAGCTTTCTTT. It encodes CASITGLNTEAFF.

Written as DNA, the CDR3 is TGTGCCAGCTCACCCCAGGAGAGGATGAACACTGAAGCTTTCTTT. Translating it yields CASSPQERMNTEAFF. The V gene is TRBV18, the J gene TRBJ1-1; unclear D gene. CDR3 length: 15 amino acids. Per the germline V gene, CDR1 is KGHSH and CDR2 is LQKENI. Trimming took off 3 bases at V and 0 bases at J, with 11 bases between the two ends. Together with reference TRBV18 and TRBJ1-1, the CDR3 gives the full variable domain: NAGVMQNPRHLVRRRGQEARLRCSPMKGHSHVYWYRQLPEEGLKFMVYLQKENIIDESGMPKERFSAEFPKEGPSILRIQQVVRGDSAAYFCASSPQERMNTEAFFGQGTRLTVV.

The chain uses TRBV30 and TRBJ2-1, with 8 bases fitting TRBD2. J gave up 7 bases and V 2 bases, and 4 bases lay outside the gene matches. Per germline, CDR1 GTSNPN and CDR2 SVGIG (reference sequence). This CDR3 has 13 residues. CDR3 residues: CAWSSLAGNEQFF. The CDR3 coding sequence is TGTGCCTGGAGTAGCTTAGCGGGAAATGAGCAGTTCTTC.

The chain recombines TRBV6-4 with TRBJ1-5, with D possibly matching TRBD1 (5 bases). The CDR3 runs 15 residues. Trimming took off 3 bases at V and 0 bases at J, with 9 bases between the two ends. The germline V gene has CDR1 MRHNA and CDR2 SNTAGT. CDR3 amino acids: CASSDRGLSNQPQHF. The CDR3 nucleotides are TGTGCCAGCAGTGATAGGGGCCTTAGCAATCAGCCCCAGCATTTT.

The CDR3 region has the DNA TGCGCCAGCAGCCAAGACAGATACTTCCGGGACACGGAAAAAAACATTCAGTACTTC. It codes for CASSQDRYFRDTEKNIQYF. This chain joins TRBV4-3 and TRBJ2-4, with a weak D call TRBD1 (6 bases). The CDR3 is 19 amino acids. Germline-derived CDR1 and CDR2 are LGHNA and YSLEER. V was cut by 0 bases and J by 4 bases, with 22 bases left in between.

The chain is built from TRBV21-1 and TRBJ1-2; the DNA was not used to check the table's D call, TRBD1. TRBV21-1 represents a pseudogene. The CDR3 covers 15 residues. Here the CDR3 reads CASSKPGTGNYGYTF. The CDR3 coding sequence is TGTGCCAGCAGCAAGCCCGGGACAGGTAACTATGGCTACACCTTC.

The chain employs TRBV6-1 and TRBJ1-5; maybe TRBD1 (6 bases). In germline, CDR1 is MNHNS, CDR2 SASEGT. V dropped 6 bases and J dropped 3 bases, with 15 bases sitting between them. There are 15 residues in the CDR3. As DNA, the CDR3 is TGTGCCAGCAGCCCTAAGGGGGGGGACAATCAGCCCCAGCATTTT. It yields the protein CASSPKGGDNQPQHF.

The chain uses TRBV6-6 and TRBJ1-1, with D uncertain. The CDR3 is 13 amino acids. V lost 2 bases and J lost 0, with 4 bases in between. Germline CDR1 and CDR2: MNHNY and SVGAGI (reference sequence). The CDR3 DNA reads as TGTGCCAGCAGTTACAGGCTGAACACTGAAGCTTTCTTT. It specifies CASSYRLNTEAFF.

V is TRBV11-3 and J is TRBJ2-7, with a tentative D call TRBD2 (6 bases). The CDR3 totals 15 residues. Per the germline V gene, CDR1 is SGHNT and CDR2 is YENEEA. The germline V and J ends were trimmed by 1 base and 2 bases, with 12 bases remaining between them. In DNA, the CDR3 is TGTGCCAGCAGCTTAGGGGCTAGCGAGACCTACGAGCAGTACTTC. Amino acid sequence: CASSLGASETYEQYF.

This chain joins TRBV7-2 and TRBJ2-2, with 13 bases lining up with TRBD2. V lost 4 bases, J lost 1 base, and 9 bases stayed unmatched. The CDR3 extends over 19 amino acids. Germline loops: CDR1 SGHTA, CDR2 FQGNSA. The CDR3 DNA sequence: TGTGCCAGCAGCTCACCCCCTCGGACTAGCGGGAGGAACACCGGGGAGCTGTTTTTT. It yields the protein CASSSPPRTSGRNTGELFF. Drawing the rest from reference TRBV7-2 and TRBJ2-2, the complete variable domain is GAGVSQSPSNKVTEKGKDVELRCDPISGHTALYWYRQSLGQGLEFLIYFQGNSAPDKSGLPSDRFSAERTGGSVSTLTIQRTQQEDSAVYLCASSSPPRTSGRNTGELFFGEGSRLTVL.

This sequence joins TRBV29-1 and TRBJ2-3; 9 bases are a match to TRBD2. Unmatched junction bases numbered 7, after V lost 5 bases and J lost 1 base. The germline gives CDR1 SQVTM, CDR2 ANQGSEA. This CDR3 contains 15 residues. The CDR3 nucleotides are TGCAGCGTTCGAGGCGGGGGGGGTGGCACAGATACGCAGTATTTT. Protein sequence: CSVRGGGGGTDTQYF.

This chain connects TRBV5-1 to TRBJ2-3; either TRBD1 or TRBD2 may fit D (5 bases each). There are 15 residues in the CDR3. Germline V CDR1 and CDR2: SGHRS, YFSETQ. With 5 bases removed from V and 1 base from J, the gap between germline ends came to 14 bases. The CDR3, as DNA: TGCGCCAGCAGTCTCCCGGTGGGGGGCACAGATACGCAGTATTTT. It yields the protein CASSLPVGGTDTQYF.

The rearrangement joins TRBV15 to TRBJ2-7; 7 bases map to TRBD2. The length of the CDR3 is 17 residues. The J segment lost 0 bases and the V segment lost 0 bases, leaving 8 bases of the junction unmatched. From germline, CDR1 is LNHNV and CDR2 YYDKDF (reference sequence). CDR3 protein: CATSRELAGVSSYEQYF. The CDR3 nucleotides read TGTGCCACCAGCAGAGAGTTGGCGGGAGTTAGCTCCTACGAGCAGTACTTC.

The chain combines TRBV7-2 with TRBJ1-1, with TRBD1 as a possible D gene (6 bases). V lost 5 bases and J 5 bases, leaving 9 bases between the germline ends. The CDR3 has 12 amino acids. The germline gives CDR1 SGHTA, CDR2 FQGNSA. Here the CDR3 DNA reads TGTGCCAGCAGCATACAGGGTACTGAAGCTTTCTTT. This sequence encodes CASSIQGTEAFF.